This is a list of T cell receptor beta chains from one sample in a study of T cells in Graves' hyperthyroidism and ophthalmopathy. TCRdb ran MiXCR on the multiplex PCR reads and lists one entry per CDR3 protein. The data hold about 420,000 distinct CDR3 sequences, with around a sixth observed a single time. The sample was blood. Source of these receptors: a woman younger than 35 with Graves' hyperthyroidism. The CDR3 runs from the conserved cysteine through the conserved F or W. A D gene is named only where the DNA matches it firmly. Clone size is not always given. Where it is, it says once, few, many or a class for expanded clones.

j_call clone_size cdr3_length d_call v_call cdr3_aa cdr3_nt
TRBJ1-2 . 16 . TRBV6-1 CASRSGGGEANYGYTF TGTGCCAGCAGATCTGGTGGGGGGGAGGCTAACTATGGCTACACCTTC
TRBJ2-1 many 18 TRBD2 TRBV12-3/TRBV12-4 CASSFRSMTSGSRNEQFF TGTGCCAGCAGTTTTAGAAGTATGACTAGCGGGAGTCGCAATGAGCAGTTCTTC
TRBJ2-1 few 19 TRBD2 TRBV10-3 CAISEWTSGAVPGLDEQFF TGTGCCATCAGTGAGTGGACTAGCGGGGCCGTCCCGGGCCTGGATGAGCAGTTCTTC
TRBJ2-1 . 15 . TRBV9 CASSGPPQGDNEQFF TGTGCCAGCAGCGGCCCTCCGCAGGGCGACAATGAGCAGTTCTTC
TRBJ2-7 many 13 . TRBV12-5 CASGLLGRDEQYF TGTGCTAGTGGTTTGCTAGGACGCGACGAGCAGTACTTC
TRBJ2-1 many 15 . TRBV6-1 CASTRGAGTYNEQFF TGTGCCAGCACTCGGGGGGCCGGAACCTACAATGAGCAGTTCTTC
TRBJ2-7 many 15 . TRBV2 CASITWTLSSYEQYF TGTGCCAGCATAACCTGGACACTGAGCTCCTACGAGCAGTACTTC
TRBJ2-1 . 15 TRBD1 TRBV12-3/TRBV12-4 CASSPRGLRSGEQFF TGTGCCAGCAGCCCCAGGGGGTTACGGTCAGGTGAGCAGTTCTTC
TRBJ1-4 . 18 . TRBV6-1 CASPREAGRDAGNEKLFF TGTGCCAGCCCCCGTGAGGCGGGGCGAGATGCGGGTAATGAAAAACTGTTTTTT
TRBJ2-1 many 18 TRBD2 TRBV5-1 CASSLGLAGGRSYNEQFF TGCGCCAGCAGCTTGGGGCTAGCGGGAGGTCGCTCCTACAATGAGCAGTTCTTC
TRBJ1-4 . 13 . TRBV5-1 CASGTETNEKLFF TGCGCCAGCGGGACGGAAACTAATGAAAAACTGTTTTTT
TRBJ2-1 few 18 TRBD2 TRBV20-1 CSARVTSGGLEIYNEQFF TGCAGTGCTAGAGTAACTAGCGGGGGGTTAGAGATTTACAATGAGCAGTTCTTC
TRBJ2-1 many 15 TRBD2 TRBV20-1 CSASRGTSGYNEQFF TGCAGTGCTAGTAGGGGGACTAGCGGCTACAATGAGCAGTTCTTC
TRBJ2-5 . 15 . TRBV3-1 CASSQGGSLGETQYF TGTGCCAGCAGCCAAGGAGGTAGTTTAGGGGAGACCCAGTACTTC
TRBJ2-1 . 12 . TRBV7-8 CASSEFGTGQFF TGTGCCAGCAGTGAATTCGGGACGGGGCAGTTCTTC
TRBJ2-5 . 15 . TRBV4-1 CASSQERGIQETQYF TGCGCCAGCAGCCAAGAGAGGGGGATCCAAGAGACCCAGTACTTC
TRBJ2-1 many 14 . TRBV20-1 CSASPGPERPEQFF TGCAGTGCTTCGCCGGGACCAGAACGCCCTGAGCAGTTCTTC
TRBJ1-2 many 14 . TRBV12-3/TRBV12-4 CASSSSGHAYGYTF TGTGCCAGCAGTTCCTCGGGACATGCCTATGGCTACACCTTC
TRBJ2-5 many 15 TRBD2 TRBV12-3/TRBV12-4 CASSLLAGGSETQYF TGTGCCAGCAGTTTACTAGCGGGAGGTTCAGAGACCCAGTACTTC
TRBJ1-3 few 15 . TRBV6-1 CASMPVSRSGNTIYF TGTGCCAGCATGCCCGTAAGCCGATCTGGAAACACCATATATTTT
TRBJ2-1 . 16 TRBD2 TRBV11-2 CASSLTASGAPGEQFF TGTGCCAGCAGCTTGACGGCTAGCGGGGCCCCCGGTGAGCAGTTCTTC
TRBJ2-5 many 13 . TRBV11-3 CASSLPGWETQYF TGTGCCAGCAGCTTACCGGGTTGGGAGACCCAGTACTTC
TRBJ1-5 many 12 . TRBV12-3/TRBV12-4 CASNRGDQPQHF TGTGCCAGCAATCGGGGAGATCAGCCCCAGCATTTT
TRBJ1-1 . 16 . TRBV24-1 CATSDFLRVLDTEAFF TGTGCCACCAGTGATTTTTTGAGGGTTTTGGACACTGAAGCTTTCTTT
TRBJ2-3 . 14 . TRBV29-1 CSVGVFSGTDTQYF TGCAGCGTCGGGGTTTTTTCGGGCACAGATACGCAGTATTTT
TRBJ2-1 many 15 TRBD2 TRBV6-1 CASRAGGWVYNEQFF TGTGCCAGCAGGGCGGGGGGATGGGTATACAATGAGCAGTTCTTC
TRBJ2-5 many 17 . TRBV4-1 CASSQDGRTGQQETQYF TGCGCCAGCAGCCAAGATGGGAGGACAGGTCAACAAGAGACCCAGTACTTC